These 19 T cell receptor beta chains share one sample of origin, sequenced in a study of monozygotic twins with inflammatory bowel disease. TCRdb reprocessed the 5' RACE reads, with one entry per CDR3 protein and no DNA. This repertoire comprises about 200,000 distinct CDR3 sequences; its ten largest clones make up 7.7%. Sequencing used blood. These receptors all stem from a human donor with ulcerative colitis or Crohn's disease, or a healthy co-twin of an affected twin (not recorded which).

The chain uses TRBV29-1 and TRBJ2-1; the TCRdb call, TRBD1, lacks DNA for checking. This CDR3 is 12 amino acids long. The germline V gene encodes CDR1 SQVTM and CDR2 ANQGSEA. The CDR3 loop reads CSVGPSGDSQFF.

This chain joins TRBV5-1 and TRBJ1-2; TCRdb reports TRBD1, a call that lacks DNA to check it against. Germline V lookup: CDR1 SGHRS, CDR2 YFSETQ. The CDR3 contains 14 residues. This CDR3 reads CASSLEGGVYGYTF.

V gene TRBV20-1 combines with J gene TRBJ2-7; TCRdb's D call, TRBD1, is unchecked because there is no DNA. This CDR3 is built from 15 residues. Germline V gene data show CDR1 as DFQATT and CDR2 as SNEGSKA (reference sequence). The CDR3 loop reads CSARDVGQGLYEQYF.

This rearrangement joins TRBV18 to TRBJ2-5; without DNA, the TCRdb call of TRBD1 cannot be checked. Per germline, CDR1 KGHSH and CDR2 LQKENI. The CDR3 loop spans 14 amino acids. The CDR3 is CASSLWDGQETQYF.

V and J are TRBV12-3 or TRBV12-4 and TRBJ2-3; TCRdb names TRBD2, which stays unverified in the absence of DNA. This CDR3 comprises 12 residues. CDR3 sequence: CASTPQRDTQYF.

This rearrangement joins TRBV30 to TRBJ1-2; the TRBD1 assignment by TCRdb is unverifiable without DNA. Germline V CDR1 and CDR2: GTSNPN, SVGIG (reference sequence). The CDR3 is 14 amino acids. CDR3 in amino acids: CAWRTRGYNYGYTF.

The chain is built from TRBV7-9 and TRBJ1-5; TCRdb selects TRBD1, and the lack of DNA leaves this call unchecked. The CDR3 is made up of 15 amino acids. Germline CDR1 reads SEHNR; CDR2 reads FQNEAQ (reference sequence). CDR3 protein: CASSLTGATGQPQHF.

The V gene is TRBV29-1, the J gene TRBJ1-1. The V gene's germline CDR1 is SQVTM and CDR2 ANQGSEA. This CDR3 comprises 13 residues. CDR3 in amino acids: CSVAAGTNTEAFF.

This chain connects TRBV5-1 to TRBJ2-2. Germline V lookup: CDR1 SGHRS, CDR2 YFSETQ. This CDR3 contains 14 residues. This chain's CDR3 is CASSALAVTGELFF.

This sequence joins TRBV7-3 and TRBJ2-1; without DNA, the TCRdb call of TRBD2 cannot be checked. The germline gives CDR1 SGHTA, CDR2 FQGTGA. CDR3 length: 15 amino acids. CDR3 sequence: CASSLMGGLYNEQFF.

V and J are TRBV7-2 and TRBJ2-1; there is no DNA to check the TCRdb D call of TRBD2. The CDR3 has 12 amino acids. Germline CDR1 is SGHTA and CDR2 is FQGNSA. This CDR3 is CASSNGLTEQFF.

The genes are TRBV7-2 and TRBJ2-3; TCRdb returns TRBD1, unconfirmable since there is no DNA. The CDR3 is 17 residues long. Germline V gene lookup returns CDR1 SGHTA and CDR2 FQGNSA. This CDR3 reads CASSLAHRQSSTDTQYF.

The rearrangement joins TRBV9 to TRBJ2-1; as DNA is missing, the TRBD1 call by TCRdb cannot be tested. CDR3 length: 16 residues. Germline CDR1 is SGDLS and CDR2 is YYNGEE. CDR3 in amino acids: CASSVGRSTGADEQFF.

The genes are TRBV5-5 and TRBJ2-7; the TCRdb D gene call, TRBD1, has no DNA to confirm it. This CDR3 region has 15 residues. Germline V gives CDR1 SGHKS, CDR2 YYEKEE (reference sequence). CDR3 amino acids: CASSLVGPLNYEQYF.

This sequence joins TRBV7-7 and TRBJ2-2; the D gene TCRdb calls, TRBD1, cannot be checked with no DNA. Germline CDR1 reads SSHAT; CDR2 reads FNYEAQ (reference sequence). The CDR3 loop spans 14 amino acids. The CDR3 protein is CASGDRENTGELFF.

The CDR3 sequence is CAISESGNSNQPQHF. The V gene is TRBV10-3, the J gene TRBJ1-5. The CDR3 covers 15 residues. From germline, CDR1 is ENHRY and CDR2 SYGVKD.

V usage is TRBV5-1 and J usage is TRBJ1-2; the D call from TCRdb, TRBD1, cannot be confirmed without DNA. The CDR3 spans 15 residues. Germline V CDR1 and CDR2: SGHRS, YFSETQ. CDR3 amino acids: CASSFRDRGEDGYTF.

CDR3 sequence reads: CASSLGIASSVGNTIYF. This rearrangement joins TRBV5-1 to TRBJ1-3. The CDR3 loop spans 17 amino acids. Germline-derived CDR1 and CDR2 are SGHRS and YFSETQ.

CDR3 region: CASSLLAEPPYNEQFF. The chain has TRBV6-2 or TRBV6-3 and TRBJ2-1; without DNA, the TCRdb call of TRBD1 cannot be checked. CDR3 length: 16 residues. Germline V CDR1 and CDR2: MNHEY, SVGEGT.